One sample yielded the 9 T cell receptor beta chains listed below, sequenced in a study of OX40 agonist ivuxolimab in advanced cancers. The data were produced by immunoSEQ multiplex PCR, yet TCRdb's version contains in-frame clones alone and is incomplete. The data hold almost 90,000 clones, with about 87% observed a single time. The sequenced sample was CD4+ or CD8+ T cells sorted from blood, obtained in a trial of the OX40 agonist ivuxolimab. The source of these receptors is an adult with an advanced solid tumor such as melanoma, head and neck, liver or kidney cancer.

The rearrangement uses TRBV30 and TRBJ2-2; 9 bases line up with TRBD1. The CDR3 has 15 amino acids. The V gene's germline CDR1 is GTSNPN and CDR2 SVGIG (reference sequence). Losses at the gene ends were 1 base for V and 6 bases for J; bases not matched to a gene: 6. This chain's CDR3 is CAWSGGQGYAGELFF. The CDR3 nucleotides read TGTGCCTGGAGTGGCGGACAGGGGTATGCCGGGGAGCTGTTTTTT.

The rearrangement joins TRBV5-1 to TRBJ2-3; D may be TRBD1 (6 bases). CDR1 and CDR2 (germline): SGHRS, YFSETQ. The V end lost 4 bases, the J end lost 2 bases, and 17 bases lay between the germline ends. The CDR3 loop spans 16 amino acids. The chain's CDR3 is CASSVQGQVDTDTQYF. The CDR3 DNA sequence: TGCGCCAGCAGCGTACAGGGACAAGTAGACACAGATACGCAGTATTTT.

The gene calls are TRBV7-9 and TRBJ2-1; D is unresolved. CDR3 length: 13 amino acids. Germline CDR1 and CDR2: SEHNR and FQNEAQ (reference sequence). The V end was cut by 2 bases, the J end by 6 bases, with 8 bases between. The CDR3 here is CASSLLTGNEQFF. The CDR3 DNA sequence: TGTGCCAGCAGCTTACTTACGGGCAATGAGCAGTTCTTC.

Remarks on this clone: Compared with germline, one end of the junction differs, possibly owing to a read error. The chain carries TRBV6-5 and TRBJ1-5; D is unresolved. The CDR3 totals 9 residues. Germline V gene data show CDR1 as MNHEY and CDR2 as SVGAGI. The CDR3 is CTTDQPQHF. The CDR3 nucleotides are TGCACCACCGATCAGCCCCAGCATTTT.

The genes are TRBV5-6 and TRBJ2-1; 10 positions agree with TRBD2. Germline trimming cut 4 bases from V and 6 bases from J; bases unmatched to any gene: 7. The CDR3 is made up of 15 amino acids. CDR1 and CDR2 from the germline V gene are SGHDT and YYEEEE. CDR3 DNA sequence: TGTGCCAGCAGCCCAGCGGGAGGGCCGAGCAATGAGCAGTTCTTC. Translating it yields CASSPAGGPSNEQFF.

The J gene is TRBJ1-2, the V gene TRBV6-6; D is perhaps TRBD1 (6 bases). Per the germline V gene, CDR1 is MNHNY and CDR2 is SVGAGI (reference sequence). Trimming left V 5 bases short and J 7 bases short, with 17 bases between. This CDR3 contains 14 residues. CDR3 DNA: TGTGCCAGCAGTCCCGTTAGGGGGGGCGGTGGCTACACCTTC. Residues: CASSPVRGGGGYTF.

In its sample, this clone was seen once. V is TRBV5-1 and J is TRBJ2-2; D is undetermined. Per the germline V gene, CDR1 is SGHRS and CDR2 is YFSETQ. The CDR3 loop spans 17 amino acids. V lost 2 bases to trimming and J lost 2 bases, with 16 bases between them. CDR3 DNA sequence: TGCGCCAGCAGCTTTATTCTAGACTTCATAAACACCGGGGAGCTGTTTTTT. Protein sequence: CASSFILDFINTGELFF.

The chain uses TRBV9 and TRBJ2-2; the D call may be TRBD1 or TRBD2 (6 bases each). The V gene's germline CDR1 is SGDLS and CDR2 YYNGEE. CDR3 length: 16 amino acids. Trimming took 0 bases from V and 5 from J, leaving 14 bases between them. In DNA, the CDR3 is TGTGCCAGCAGCGTAGTCCCGGGGGCGTTAACCGGGGAGCTGTTTTTT. This gives the protein CASSVVPGALTGELFF.

V usage is TRBV5-1 and J usage is TRBJ2-2, with 9 bases matching TRBD1. The ends lost 4 bases at V and 6 bases at J; junction bases unmatched: 13. The CDR3 has 17 residues. Germline CDR1 SGHRS, CDR2 YFSETQ. The CDR3 is CASSPGGGQGRSGELFF. The CDR3 region has the DNA TGCGCCAGCAGCCCCGGAGGGGGACAGGGAAGATCCGGGGAGCTGTTTTTT.